The source of this T cell receptor beta chain is a study of T-cell reconstitution after alpha-beta-depleted transplantation in children. This sample's TCRbeta library carried unique molecular identifier barcodes. TCRdb reprocessed the PCR reads via MiXCR and lists one record per CDR3 protein. The table records a few hundred thousand distinct CDR3 sequences, 25% to 30% of them present only once. Study results and limitations: The origin of alpha-beta T cells about two months after transplant was reportedly several hundred expanded graft clones.

The germline gives CDR1 MNHNS, CDR2 SASEGT. The CDR3 extends over 11 amino acids. Trimming cost V 2 bases and J 10 bases, with 6 bases left between them. A word on this clonotype: Its antigen is unknown.

The receptor was isolated from a boy in the first two years of life with Wiskott-Aldrich syndrome, due to receive a stem cell transplant. The chain is built from TRBV6-1 and TRBJ2-1; weak D call: TRBD1 (6 bases). The starting material was PBMCs, obtained before TCRalphabeta/CD19-depleted stem cell transplant. As DNA, the CDR3 is TGTGCCAGCAGTGAACAGGGGGAGCAGTTCTTC. Protein sequence: CASSEQGEQFF.